This is a list of T cell receptor beta chains from one sample in a study of blood T cell repertoires in COVID-19. Here immunoSEQ multiplex PCR was the method, and the copy in TCRdb shows in-frame clones only, minus some. The sample shows 150,000 to 190,000 clones, approximately 85% of them seen only once. Source material: peripheral blood. The receptors originated from an older woman with COVID-19, enrolled during active disease. Both conserved end residues are part of each CDR3. A D gene is named only where the DNA matches it firmly. Size is omitted from some rows. Given values are once, few, many or a class for expanded clones.

J gene | D gene | clone size | V gene | CDR3 DNA | CDR3 protein
TRBJ1-2 | NA | NA | TRBV5-4 | TGTGCCAGCAGCTTGGCGCCGGGAGCCAACTATGGCTACACCTTC | CASSLAPGANYGYTF
TRBJ1-6 | NA | NA | TRBV4-2 | TGTGCCAGCAGCCAAGTTGGCCAGGGAAATTCACCCCTCCACTTT | CASSQVGQGNSPLHF
TRBJ1-6 | NA | NA | TRBV14 | TGTGCCAGCAGCCGCCAGGGAACGAATTCACCCCTCCACTTT | CASSRQGTNSPLHF
TRBJ1-1 | NA | NA | TRBV14 | TGTGCCAGCAGCCCCGCGCATGAAGCTTTCTTT | CASSPAHEAFF
TRBJ2-7 | TRBD2 | few | TRBV18 | TGTGCCAGCTCACCAAGATTGACTAGCCCAACCTACGAGCAGTACTTC | CASSPRLTSPTYEQYF
TRBJ1-2 | NA | NA | TRBV5-1 | TGCGCCAGCAGCTTGAGCAGGGCTTCGTCTAACTATGGCTACACCTTC | CASSLSRASSNYGYTF
TRBJ1-4 | TRBD1 | NA | TRBV5-6 | TGTGCCAGCAGCTTGAGCGGGACAGGGCGAGAAAAACTGTTTTTT | CASSLSGTGREKLFF
TRBJ2-5 | TRBD2 | NA | TRBV6-5 | TGTGCCAGCAGTTACCGGGGACTAGCACGGGAGACCCAGTACTTC | CASSYRGLARETQYF
TRBJ1-1 | TRBD1 | NA | TRBV6-5 | TGTGCCAGCAGTTCGTCCGGACAGGGCCTTGCTGAAGCTTTCTTT | CASSSSGQGLAEAFF
TRBJ1-5 | NA | NA | TRBV6-1 | TGTGCCAGCAGTGAGACACCTTATAGCAATCAGCCCCAGCATTTT | CASSETPYSNQPQHF
TRBJ2-2 | TRBD1 | NA | TRBV6-4 | TGTGCCAGCAGTCCTGACAGGGTGGAAACCGGGGAGCTGTTTTTT | CASSPDRVETGELFF